Shown below are 7 T cell receptor beta chains from a single sample sequenced in a study of T cell repertoires in cytomegalovirus infection. These receptors' targets are unknown. TCRdb reprocessed the reads via MiXCR and lists one record per CDR3 protein. The sample has 50,000 to 60,000 distinct CDR3 sequences; around 19% are singletons. The material was CD8+ T cells from cultured PBMCs, obtained from culture after CMV antigen stimulation. The receptors originated from a human donor in good health (CMV status not recorded). Some clones in this sample may be carry-over from other donors' samples.

V and J are TRBV28 and TRBJ1-5; 7 nucleotides match TRBD1. CDR1 and CDR2 (germline): MDHEN, SYDVKM. CDR3 length equals 15 residues. The J segment lost 2 bases and the V segment lost 3 bases, leaving 4 bases of the junction unmatched. The CDR3 sequence: CASSLRGRGNQPQHF. The CDR3 nucleotides read TGTGCCAGCAGTTTGAGGGGGCGAGGCAATCAGCCCCAGCATTTT.

The chain employs TRBV7-2 and TRBJ1-6, with TRBD1 matching 7 bases. The CDR3 contains 14 residues. V shed 5 bases, J shed 14 bases, and the junction held 12 bases outside the gene matches. Germline V gene sequence: CDR1 SGHTA, CDR2 FQGNSA. This chain's CDR3 is CASSPTGASMALHF. In DNA, the CDR3 is TGTGCCAGCAGCCCTACAGGGGCCTCGATGGCCCTCCACTTT.

Comment on this clonotype: Possible read error: a much larger clone is one base away. The chain uses TRBV7-2 and TRBJ2-7; D is undetermined. Germline loops: CDR1 SGHTA, CDR2 FQGNSA. V was cut by 4 bases and J by 2 bases, with 3 bases left in between. This CDR3 region has 11 residues. The CDR3 region has the DNA TGTGCCAGCAGCTCCGCCTACGAGCAGTACTTC. Translation gives CASSSAYEQYF.

The genes are TRBV5-6 and TRBJ1-1, with D hard to call. The CDR3 runs to 15 residues. Trimming stripped 0 bases from V and 0 bases from J, with 9 bases between. From germline, CDR1 is SGHDT and CDR2 YYEEEE. CDR3 amino acids: CASSLGRLMNTEAFF. Written as DNA, the CDR3 is TGTGCCAGCAGCTTGGGACGTCTCATGAACACTGAAGCTTTCTTT. Full variable domain (missing parts from reference TRBV5-6 and TRBJ1-1): DAGVTQSPTHLIKTRGQQVTLRCSPKSGHDTVSWYQQALGQGPQFIFQYYEEEERQRGNFPDRFSGHQFPNYSSELNVNALLLGDSALYLCASSLGRLMNTEAFFGQGTRLTVV.

This clonotype was observed a handful of times. The V call is TRBV7-9, the J call TRBJ2-7; 8 bases align to TRBD1. The V gene end was trimmed by 6 bases and the J gene end by 2 bases; junction bases not matched to a gene: 3. Germline loops: CDR1 SEHNR, CDR2 FQNEAQ (reference sequence). The CDR3 consists of 13 residues. This CDR3 is CASRMGQAYEQYF. DNA for the CDR3: TGTGCCAGCAGAATGGGACAGGCCTACGAGCAGTACTTC.

The CDR3 DNA sequence: TGTGCCAGCAGTCCCGCTAGCGTAGAGACCCAGTACTTC. This sequence encodes CASSPASVETQYF. The V and J genes are TRBV12-3 or TRBV12-4 and TRBJ2-5; weak D call: TRBD2 (6 bases). V lost 5 bases, J lost 4 bases, and 11 bases lay in between. The CDR3 runs 13 residues.

The chain combines TRBV7-4 with TRBJ1-1; tentatively, D is TRBD1 (5 bases). The germline V and J ends were trimmed by 0 bases and 4 bases, with 15 bases remaining between them. Germline assignment: CDR1 SGHVT and CDR2 SQSDAQ. This CDR3 region has 16 residues. CDR3: CASSLAVTAEGTEAFF. CDR3 bases: TGTGCCAGCAGCTTAGCCGTGACAGCGGAGGGCACTGAAGCTTTCTTT.